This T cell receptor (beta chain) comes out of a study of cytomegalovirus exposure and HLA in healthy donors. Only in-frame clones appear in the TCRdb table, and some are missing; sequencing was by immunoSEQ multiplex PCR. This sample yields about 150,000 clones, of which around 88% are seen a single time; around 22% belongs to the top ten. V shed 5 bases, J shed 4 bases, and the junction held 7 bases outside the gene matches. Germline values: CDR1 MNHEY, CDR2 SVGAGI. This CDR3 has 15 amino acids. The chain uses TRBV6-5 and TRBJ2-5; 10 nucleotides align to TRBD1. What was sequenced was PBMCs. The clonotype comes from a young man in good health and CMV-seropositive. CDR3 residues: CASSRQGAGRETQYF. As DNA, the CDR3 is TGTGCCAGCAGTAGACAGGGGGCAGGTAGAGAGACCCAGTACTTC.